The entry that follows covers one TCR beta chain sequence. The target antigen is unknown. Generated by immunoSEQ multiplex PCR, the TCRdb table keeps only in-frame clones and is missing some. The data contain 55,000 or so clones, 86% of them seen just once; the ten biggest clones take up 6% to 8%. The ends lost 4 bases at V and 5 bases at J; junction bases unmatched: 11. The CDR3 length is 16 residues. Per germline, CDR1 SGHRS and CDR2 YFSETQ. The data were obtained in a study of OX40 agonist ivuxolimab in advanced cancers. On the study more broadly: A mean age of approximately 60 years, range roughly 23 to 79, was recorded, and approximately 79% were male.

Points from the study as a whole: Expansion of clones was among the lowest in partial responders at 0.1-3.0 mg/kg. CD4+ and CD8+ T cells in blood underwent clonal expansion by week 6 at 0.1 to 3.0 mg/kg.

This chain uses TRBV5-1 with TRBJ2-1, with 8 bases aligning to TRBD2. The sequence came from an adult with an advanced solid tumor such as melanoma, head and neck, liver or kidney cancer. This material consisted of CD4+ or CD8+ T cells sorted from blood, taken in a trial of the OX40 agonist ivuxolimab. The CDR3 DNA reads TGCGCCAGCAGCCACTCCGGCGCGGGGGGCGACAATGAGCAGTTCTTC. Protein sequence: CASSHSGAGGDNEQFF.